Below are 19 T cell receptor beta chains sequenced from a single sample in a study of cytomegalovirus exposure and HLA in healthy donors. PCR primers comprised 60 Vbeta and 13 Jbeta primers. Sequencing was performed with immunoSEQ multiplex PCR; in TCRdb, only in-frame clones are kept and a portion is missing. The sample includes about 82,000 clones, around 76% of them seen just once. Input material: PBMCs. These receptors were obtained from a woman aged 45-65 years in good health and CMV-seropositive.

The V and J genes are TRBV28 and TRBJ2-7, with a possible D match to TRBD2 (5 bases). The V and J ends lost 2 bases and 6 bases respectively, with 11 bases between them. The germline gives CDR1 MDHEN, CDR2 SYDVKM. The CDR3 is made up of 13 amino acids. CDR3 region: CASSLVRRGEQYF. Written as DNA, the CDR3 is TGTGCCAGCAGTTTAGTGCGCCGGGGCGAGCAGTACTTC.

The chain carries TRBV5-4 and TRBJ2-5, with 9 bases identical to TRBD1. V lost 4 bases to trimming and J lost 4 bases; unmatched junction nucleotides: 2. The CDR3 length is 13 residues. Germline lookup yields CDR1 SGHNT and CDR2 YYREEE (reference sequence). Here the CDR3 DNA reads TGTGCCAGCAGCCTACAGGGGGCAGAGACCCAGTACTTC. Translating it yields CASSLQGAETQYF.

This clone has a handful of counts. J is TRBJ2-7 and V is TRBV9, with D unresolved. From germline, CDR1 is SGDLS and CDR2 YYNGEE. The CDR3 is 14 amino acids. Trimming stripped 0 bases from V and 0 bases from J, with 7 bases between. Here the CDR3 reads CASSVGVVSYEQYF. For the CDR3, the DNA is TGTGCCAGCAGCGTAGGAGTGGTCTCCTACGAGCAGTACTTC.

The genes are TRBV15 and TRBJ2-6; possible D gene TRBD1, 5 bases. The CDR3 is 15 residues long. The germline V and J ends were trimmed by 1 base and 1 base, with 5 bases remaining between them. From germline, CDR1 is LNHNV and CDR2 YYDKDF (reference sequence). In DNA, the CDR3 is TGTGCCACCAGCAGAGGACAGTCTGGGGCCAACGTCCTGACTTTC. Amino acid sequence: CATSRGQSGANVLTF.

This clone was seen a few times. This chain connects TRBV29-1 to TRBJ1-2; 7 bases are shared with TRBD1. The V segment lost 4 bases and the J segment 3 bases; nucleotides outside the gene matches: 2. CDR1 and CDR2 from the germline V gene are SQVTM and ANQGSEA. This CDR3 contains 12 residues. CDR3 DNA: TGCAGCGTTGGGGGACAGTACTATGGCTACACCTTC. It codes for CSVGGQYYGYTF. The entire variable domain, with the rest obtained from reference TRBV29-1 and TRBJ1-2, is as follows: SAVISQKPSRDICQRGTSLTIQCQVDSQVTMMFWYRQQPGQSLTLIATANQGSEATYESGFVIDKFPISRPNLTFSTLTVSNMSPEDSSIYLCSVGGQYYGYTFGSGTRLTVV.

CDR3 amino acids: CASSPTGVPYEQYF. The CDR3 bases are TGTGCCAGCAGTCCCACAGGGGTCCCCTACGAGCAGTACTTC. This chain links TRBV27 with TRBJ2-7, with 7 bases lining up with TRBD1. The junction had 6 bases not matched to a gene; V was cut back by 5 bases and J by 2 bases. The CDR3 runs 14 residues. Germline V gene sequence: CDR1 MNHEY, CDR2 SMNVEV (reference sequence).

The genes are TRBV2 and TRBJ2-7, with TRBD2 matching over 14 bases. In germline, CDR1 is SNHLY, CDR2 FYNNEI. The CDR3 has 14 residues. The V and J ends lost 7 bases and 7 bases, in that order; junction bases with no gene match: 6. CDR3 coding DNA: TGTGCCAGCACGGGACTAGCGGGAGTGGGAGAGCAGTACTTC. It yields the protein CASTGLAGVGEQYF. The complete variable domain, with remaining parts taken from reference TRBV2 and TRBJ2-7, reads EPEVTQTPSHQVTQMGQEVILRCVPISNHLYFYWYRQILGQKVEFLVSFYNNEISEKSEIFDDQFSVERPDGSNFTLKIRSTKLEDSAMYFCASTGLAGVGEQYFGPGTRLTVT.

The chain recombines TRBV10-1 with TRBJ2-1; 12 bases align to TRBD2. V lost 2 bases, J lost 2 bases, and 1 base stayed unmatched. Germline assignment: CDR1 WNHNN and CDR2 SYGVQD (reference sequence). The CDR3 has 16 residues. The CDR3 DNA follows: TGCGCCAGCAGTGAGCTAGCGGGAGGGACCTACAATGAGCAGTTCTTC. Protein: CASSELAGGTYNEQFF.

V gene TRBV29-1 combines with J gene TRBJ2-2; possible D gene TRBD1, 6 bases. This CDR3 is 16 amino acids long. The germline gives CDR1 SQVTM, CDR2 ANQGSEA. Trimming took 5 bases from V and 0 from J, leaving 16 bases between them. This chain's CDR3 is CSVTWVEGANTGELFF. Here the CDR3 DNA reads TGCAGCGTTACCTGGGTCGAGGGGGCGAACACCGGGGAGCTGTTTTTT.

The CDR3 DNA sequence: TGTGCCAGCAGTACGACTTACTCTGGAAACACCATATATTTT. This translates into CASSTTYSGNTIYF. This chain uses TRBV6-5 with TRBJ1-3; D gene uncertain. The length of the CDR3 is 14 residues. The germline CDR1 and CDR2 sequences are MNHEY and SVGAGI. Trimming stripped 5 bases from V and 0 bases from J, with 8 bases between.

The CDR3 DNA is TGTGCCAGCAATTTGGGACAGGGTAGCAATCAGCCCCAGCATTTT. Its translation: CASNLGQGSNQPQHF. The genes are TRBV6-1 and TRBJ1-5; 9 bases are shared with TRBD1. V trimming: 7 bases; J trimming: 0 bases; junction bases outside the gene matches: 4. The CDR3 covers 15 residues. Germline V CDR1 and CDR2: MNHNS, SASEGT.

The genes are TRBV21-1 and TRBJ1-4. TRBV21-1 is deemed a pseudogene. This CDR3 is 16 amino acids long. The CDR3 spells CASSKRGRAPNEKLFF. The CDR3 region has the DNA TGTGCCAGCAGCAAAAGAGGGCGGGCACCTAATGAAAAACTGTTTTTT.

The rearrangement joins TRBV5-4 to TRBJ1-3; 7 bases are a match to TRBD1. The J segment lost 3 bases and the V segment lost 4 bases, leaving 7 bases of the junction unmatched. This CDR3 contains 15 residues. Per the germline V gene, CDR1 is SGHNT and CDR2 is YYREEE (reference sequence). CDR3 residues: CASSPTGKGGNTIYF. The CDR3 DNA is TGTGCCAGCAGCCCGACAGGGAAGGGTGGAAACACCATATATTTT.

The rearrangement joins TRBV5-8 to TRBJ2-7; D possibly corresponds to TRBD1 (5 bases). The germline gives CDR1 SGHTS, CDR2 YDEGEE. The CDR3 is 15 amino acids. V was clipped by 5 bases and J by 0 bases, with 15 bases between them. The CDR3 reads CASSGRGLISYEQYF. In DNA form, the CDR3 reads TGTGCCAGCAGTGGAAGGGGTCTCATCTCCTACGAGCAGTACTTC.

V is TRBV19 and J is TRBJ2-7, with 7 bases aligning to TRBD1. Germline trimming cut 10 bases from V and 2 bases from J; bases unmatched to any gene: 8. From germline, CDR1 is LNHDA and CDR2 SQIVND (reference sequence). This CDR3 spans 13 amino acids. CDR3 sequence reads: CATRRTGAYEQYF. The CDR3 nucleotides are TGTGCCACGCGCCGAACAGGGGCCTACGAGCAGTACTTC.

This clone was observed a handful of times. The chain combines TRBV7-6 with TRBJ2-7; 7 nucleotides match TRBD1. The germline CDR1 and CDR2 sequences are SGHVS and FNYEAQ. With 0 bases clipped from V and 6 bases from J, the junction kept 11 bases outside the gene matches. The CDR3 is 16 residues long. CDR3 sequence: CASSLAPTGIDGEQYF. Here the CDR3 DNA reads TGTGCCAGCAGCTTAGCCCCGACAGGGATTGACGGCGAGCAGTACTTC.

J is TRBJ1-1 and V is TRBV29-1; tentatively, D is TRBD1 (6 bases). CDR3 length: 12 amino acids. V was trimmed by 5 bases and J by 5 bases, leaving 12 bases between them. CDR1 is SQVTM and CDR2 is ANQGSEA in the germline V gene. This chain's CDR3 is CSVWGGETEAFF. Written as DNA, the CDR3 is TGCAGCGTTTGGGGGGGCGAGACTGAAGCTTTCTTT.

The chain links TRBV6-1 to TRBJ1-5, with TRBD1 matching over 7 bases. Losses at the gene ends were 3 bases for V and 0 bases for J; bases not matched to a gene: 8. CDR3 length equals 17 residues. The germline V gene encodes CDR1 MNHNS and CDR2 SASEGT. The CDR3 region is CASSDEGQYYSNQPQHF. As DNA, the CDR3 is TGTGCCAGCAGTGACGAGGGACAGTACTATAGCAATCAGCCCCAGCATTTT.

This clone was recorded only once. The chain recombines TRBV6-6 with TRBJ1-1; D is possibly TRBD1 (5 bases). The germline CDR1 and CDR2 sequences are MNHNY and SVGAGI (reference sequence). This CDR3 has 14 residues. Trimming left V 2 bases short and J 1 base short, with 8 bases between. CDR3 sequence: CASSYRQSNTEAFF. The CDR3 nucleotides read TGTGCCAGCAGTTACAGACAGTCGAACACTGAAGCTTTCTTT.